These 27 T cell receptor beta chains originate from one sample sequenced in a study of blood T cell repertoires in COVID-19. The protocol was immunoSEQ multiplex PCR, while the TCRdb copy is restricted to in-frame clones and leaves out a portion. The sample records 200,000 to 250,000 clones, 65% to 85% being singletons. Input material: peripheral blood. All receptors come from a woman aged 80 or over with acute or convalescent COVID-19.

CDR3 sequence: CASSLNGQGGNGYTF. The CDR3 coding sequence is TGCGCCAGCAGTTTAAACGGACAGGGTGGTAATGGCTACACCTTC. The chain employs TRBV5-1 and TRBJ1-2, with TRBD1 matching 8 bases. Germline V lookup: CDR1 SGHRS, CDR2 YFSETQ. This CDR3 region has 15 residues. The trim removed 5 bases at V and 6 bases at J, leaving 12 bases unmatched.

The chain combines TRBV18 with TRBJ1-2; maybe TRBD1 (5 bases). Germline CDR1 and CDR2: KGHSH and LQKENI. Trimming took off 3 bases at V and 2 bases at J, with 13 bases between the two ends. The length of the CDR3 is 15 residues. For the CDR3, the DNA is TGTGCCAGCTCACCGGCGGGGCTGACGAACTATGGCTACACCTTC. Residues: CASSPAGLTNYGYTF.

The gene calls are TRBV5-4 and TRBJ2-2; D is perhaps TRBD1 (5 bases). From germline, CDR1 is SGHNT and CDR2 YYREEE (reference sequence). The CDR3 covers 14 residues. The V gene lost 4 bases and the J gene lost 1 base, with 8 bases spanning the gap. The CDR3 protein is CASSQGGNTGELFF. CDR3 DNA sequence: TGTGCCAGCAGCCAGGGTGGGAACACCGGGGAGCTGTTTTTT.

V gene TRBV7-8 combines with J gene TRBJ2-1; TRBD2 might be the D (6 bases). This CDR3 is built from 14 residues. The germline V and J ends were trimmed by 3 bases and 6 bases, with 12 bases remaining between them. CDR1 is SGHVS and CDR2 is FQNEAQ in the germline V gene. For the CDR3, the DNA is TGTGCCAGCAGCTTCGTTTTGGGGGGCAATGAGCAGTTCTTC. Residues: CASSFVLGGNEQFF.

This clone was seen only once. The chain joins TRBV9 to TRBJ1-1; tentative D call: TRBD1 (6 bases). With 1 base removed from V and 6 bases from J, the gap between germline ends came to 22 bases. Germline loops: CDR1 SGDLS, CDR2 YYNGEE. This CDR3 spans 17 amino acids. The CDR3 loop is CASSVSPGFRQVPEAFF. CDR3 in DNA: TGTGCCAGCAGCGTATCACCCGGATTTAGACAGGTCCCTGAAGCTTTCTTT.

This clone was detected once. This chain connects TRBV18 to TRBJ1-4, with D perhaps TRBD1 (6 bases). V was clipped by 3 bases and J by 0 bases, with 14 bases between them. Looked up from germline, CDR1 is KGHSH and CDR2 is LQKENI. The length of the CDR3 is 17 residues. The CDR3: CASSPRGGQATNEKLFF. The CDR3 nucleotides read TGTGCCAGCTCACCCCGGGGGGGACAAGCAACTAATGAAAAACTGTTTTTT. The full variable domain, completed using reference TRBV18 and TRBJ1-4, is NAGVMQNPRHLVRRRGQEARLRCSPMKGHSHVYWYRQLPEEGLKFMVYLQKENIIDESGMPKERFSAEFPKEGPSILRIQQVVRGDSAAYFCASSPRGGQATNEKLFFGSGTQLSVL.

The rearrangement joins TRBV5-1 to TRBJ2-5, with 9 bases identical to TRBD2. V lost 2 bases to trimming and J lost 3 bases; unmatched junction nucleotides: 8. Per the germline V gene, CDR1 is SGHRS and CDR2 is YFSETQ. The CDR3 covers 16 residues. Here the CDR3 reads CASSLRPAGGEETQYF. The CDR3, as DNA: TGCGCCAGCAGCTTAAGGCCAGCGGGGGGTGAAGAGACCCAGTACTTC.

The rearrangement joins TRBV15 to TRBJ2-5, with TRBD1 as a possible D gene (5 bases). The V end was cut by 2 bases, the J end by 4 bases, with 11 bases between. This CDR3 comprises 14 residues. Germline lookup yields CDR1 LNHNV and CDR2 YYDKDF (reference sequence). The CDR3 loop reads CATSRWGRGETQYF. The DNA for the CDR3 is TGTGCCACCAGCAGATGGGGTAGGGGAGAGACCCAGTACTTC.

CDR3 loop: CASCGPGDQPQHF. Written as DNA, the CDR3 is TGTGCCAGCTGCGGTCCGGGGGATCAGCCCCAGCATTTT. The J gene is TRBJ1-5, the V gene TRBV2; possibly TRBD1 for D (5 bases). Deletions cut 8 bases from V and 5 bases from J, with 13 bases between. The CDR3 runs 13 residues. Germline V CDR1 and CDR2: SNHLY, FYNNEI.

The V and J genes are TRBV5-4 and TRBJ1-2; perhaps TRBD1 as D (6 bases). V was pared by 1 base and J by 3 bases, with 13 bases between. The CDR3 is 15 residues long. Germline V gene lookup returns CDR1 SGHNT and CDR2 YYREEE (reference sequence). Written as DNA, the CDR3 is TGTGCCAGCAGCTTGTTACAGGGTCCCCACTATGGCTACACCTTC. It is translated as CASSLLQGPHYGYTF.

The chain employs TRBV5-1 and TRBJ2-1; 11 nucleotides agree with TRBD2. Germline V lookup: CDR1 SGHRS, CDR2 YFSETQ. Unmatched junction bases numbered 7, after V lost 4 bases and J lost 4 bases. The CDR3 is 16 residues long. This chain's CDR3 is CASSQTSGGAYNEQFF. Here the CDR3 DNA reads TGCGCCAGCAGCCAAACTAGCGGGGGAGCTTACAATGAGCAGTTCTTC.

This chain links TRBV7-3 with TRBJ2-1; 12 bases line up with TRBD2. In germline, CDR1 is SGHTA, CDR2 FQGTGA. V shed 2 bases and J 6 bases; nucleotides not matched to a gene: 5. The CDR3 is made up of 16 amino acids. Here the CDR3 reads CASSLAPSGGANEQFF. In DNA, the CDR3 is TGTGCCAGCAGCTTAGCCCCTAGCGGGGGGGCCAATGAGCAGTTCTTC.

The chain couples TRBV14 to TRBJ2-6; a possible D gene is TRBD1 (5 bases). CDR3 size: 16 residues. Germline V gene sequence: CDR1 SGHDN, CDR2 FVKESK. The ends were cut back, 1 base at V and 0 bases at J, with 7 bases in the middle. This chain's CDR3 is CASSQGQTSGANVLTF. The CDR3 nucleotides read TGTGCCAGCAGCCAAGGACAGACCTCTGGGGCCAACGTCCTGACTTTC.

The CDR3, as DNA: TGCAGCGTTGTGCTAAGGGACCAGGGGGTTACCGGGGAGCTGTTTTTT. It translates to CSVVLRDQGVTGELFF. This chain connects TRBV29-1 to TRBJ2-2, with TRBD1 matching 7 bases. V shed 4 bases, J shed 5 bases, and the junction held 13 bases outside the gene matches. Germline CDR1 reads SQVTM; CDR2 reads ANQGSEA. The CDR3 contains 16 residues.

The chain employs TRBV19 and TRBJ1-6, with D possibly matching TRBD1 (6 bases). Trimming pared 5 bases from V and 11 bases from J, leaving 16 bases between. This CDR3 spans 14 amino acids. Germline V gene data show CDR1 as LNHDA and CDR2 as SQIVND (reference sequence). Here the CDR3 DNA reads TGTGCCAGTAGTCCCGGACAGCCCGGGACACCCCTCCACTTT. Amino acids: CASSPGQPGTPLHF.

This rearrangement joins TRBV9 to TRBJ1-3, with a possible D match to TRBD1 (5 bases). The CDR3 totals 15 residues. Germline V lookup: CDR1 SGDLS, CDR2 YYNGEE. V lost 0 bases and J lost 2, with 9 bases in between. The CDR3 DNA reads as TGTGCCAGCAGCGTAGTTGGACAAGCTGGAAACACCATATATTTT. Translating it yields CASSVVGQAGNTIYF.

The chain employs TRBV19 and TRBJ1-1; D not resolved. The CDR3 is 14 amino acids. V shed 10 bases and J shed 2 bases, with 17 bases lying between them. Germline V gene data show CDR1 as LNHDA and CDR2 as SQIVND (reference sequence). The CDR3 coding sequence is TGTGCCACCTGCGGTGGGTTAGGAAACACTGAAGCTTTCTTT. It specifies CATCGGLGNTEAFF.

The V and J genes are TRBV11-3 and TRBJ2-1; 14 bases line up with TRBD2. Germline lookup yields CDR1 SGHNT and CDR2 YENEEA. The CDR3 covers 16 residues. The J segment lost 8 bases and the V segment lost 5 bases, leaving 8 bases of the junction unmatched. The CDR3 nucleotides read TGTGCCAGCAGCGCCCAGGGACTAGCGGGAGTGGATGAGCAGTTCTTC. Its protein product is CASSAQGLAGVDEQFF. Combining the CDR3 with reference TRBV11-3 and TRBJ2-1 gives the whole variable domain EAGVVQSPRYKIIEKKQPVAFWCNPISGHNTLYWYLQNLGQGPELLIRYENEEAVDDSQLPKDRFSAERLKGVDSTLKIQPAELGDSAVYLCASSAQGLAGVDEQFFGPGTRLTVL.

This clone was observed a few times. The chain is built from TRBV11-2 and TRBJ2-5; 16 bases are shared with TRBD2. V gave up 5 bases and J gave up 4 bases; unmatched junction bases: 10. Germline lookup yields CDR1 SGHAT and CDR2 FQNNGV. The CDR3 covers 18 residues. In DNA, the CDR3 is TGTGCCAGCAGCCCTGGGACTAGCGGGAGGGCTCTAGGAGAGACCCAGTACTTC. Residues: CASSPGTSGRALGETQYF.

The chain combines TRBV4-1 with TRBJ1-3; D is unresolved. Germline V gene sequence: CDR1 MGHRA, CDR2 YSYEKL. This CDR3 is built from 15 residues. Deletions cut 3 bases from V and 0 bases from J, with 9 bases between. CDR3 DNA sequence: TGCGCCAGCAGCCATCCTCCGAGCTCTGGAAACACCATATATTTT. This gives the protein CASSHPPSSGNTIYF.

V gene TRBV7-2 combines with J gene TRBJ2-7, with 9 nucleotides matching TRBD1. Germline values: CDR1 SGHTA, CDR2 FQGNSA. V shed 4 bases and J 3 bases; nucleotides not matched to a gene: 10. This CDR3 region has 16 residues. DNA of the CDR3: TGTGCCAGCAGCTCCCCCTCACAGGGGGCGCACTACGAGCAGTACTTC. Translated: CASSSPSQGAHYEQYF. Complete variable domain (other parts from reference TRBV7-2 and TRBJ2-7): GAGVSQSPSNKVTEKGKDVELRCDPISGHTALYWYRQSLGQGLEFLIYFQGNSAPDKSGLPSDRFSAERTGGSVSTLTIQRTQQEDSAVYLCASSSPSQGAHYEQYFGPGTRLTVT.

The V gene is TRBV7-3, the J gene TRBJ1-1; D is undetermined. This CDR3 region has 13 residues. V was cut by 5 bases and J by 3 bases, with 10 bases left in between. From germline, CDR1 is SGHTA and CDR2 FQGTGA. The CDR3 protein is CASSQTWDTEAFF. CDR3 sequence (DNA): TGTGCCAGCAGCCAGACATGGGACACTGAAGCTTTCTTT.

The rearrangement uses TRBV9 and TRBJ1-6, with D perhaps TRBD1 (6 bases). CDR3 size: 15 residues. Germline CDR1 reads SGDLS; CDR2 reads YYNGEE. The V and J ends lost 0 bases and 9 bases respectively, with 13 bases between them. The CDR3 DNA reads TGTGCCAGCAGCGTAGGGGGCAGGGGAGCTTCACCCCTCCACTTT. The encoded protein is CASSVGGRGASPLHF.

The chain carries TRBV30 and TRBJ1-5; D uncertain. The CDR3 consists of 15 residues. The V end was cut by 0 bases, the J end by 2 bases, with 11 bases between. Germline V gives CDR1 GTSNPN, CDR2 SVGIG (reference sequence). The chain's CDR3 is CAWSVRSGGNQPQHF. In nucleotides, the CDR3 is TGTGCCTGGAGTGTTAGGAGCGGAGGCAATCAGCCCCAGCATTTT.

This chain connects TRBV10-1 to TRBJ2-2, with D possibly TRBD1 on 6 matching bases. Germline V gene data show CDR1 as WNHNN and CDR2 as SYGVQD (reference sequence). The CDR3 is 15 residues long. Deletions cut 6 bases from V and 6 bases from J, with 17 bases between. This CDR3 is CASSGRQDAPGELFF. CDR3 sequence (DNA): TGCGCCAGCAGCGGAAGACAGGACGCCCCCGGGGAGCTGTTTTTT.

J is TRBJ1-1 and V is TRBV6-4; tentatively, D is TRBD1 (6 bases). Germline CDR1 reads MRHNA; CDR2 reads SNTAGT. The CDR3 is 15 residues long. Trimming removed 5 bases from V and 4 bases from J, with 17 bases in between. The CDR3 region has the DNA TGTGCCAGCAGTATTCCTCAGGGGCTCCTCACTGAAGCTTTCTTT. Residues: CASSIPQGLLTEAFF.

The chain employs TRBV19 and TRBJ2-3; TRBD1 aligns across 8 bases. V dropped 6 bases and J dropped 7; count of bases not matched to a gene: 9. Germline V gene lookup returns CDR1 LNHDA and CDR2 SQIVND (reference sequence). The CDR3 contains 14 residues. The CDR3 sequence: CASRVGTGLNTQYF. The CDR3 bases are TGTGCCAGTAGAGTCGGGACAGGCCTTAATACGCAGTATTTT.